The entry below gives a single T cell receptor beta chain sequence along with its context. As yet, its antigen is unknown. 60 Vbeta and 13 Jbeta primers were used in PCR. The assay was immunoSEQ multiplex PCR, and TCRdb's table has in-frame clones only and misses some. The sample includes about 130,000 clones, around 78% of them seen just once. Regarding donors, all were healthy bone marrow donors. This specimen belongs to a study of cytomegalovirus exposure and HLA in healthy donors. Points from the study as a whole: According to the study, roughly 160 TCR beta chains were cytomegalovirus-associated. TCR beta sequences numbering more than 15,000 were associated with HLA alleles at 0.05 false discovery rate in a later analysis. Later analysis demonstrated an association between a missense DCLRE1C variant and TCR beta V- and J-gene trimming.

The receptor comes from a man between 40 and 49 years old in good health and CMV-seronegative. Specimen: PBMCs.

CDR3 loop: CAWAGGWGTEAFF. In nucleotides, the CDR3 is TGTGCCTGGGCAGGGGGTTGGGGCACTGAAGCTTTCTTT. The rearrangement links TRBV30 to TRBJ1-1; TRBD1 matches 7 bases. The germline V gene has CDR1 GTSNPN and CDR2 SVGIG (reference sequence). The CDR3 runs 13 residues. V gave up 5 bases and J gave up 4 bases; unmatched junction bases: 7.